This T cell receptor beta chain stems from a study of shared clonotypes between healthy human individuals (dated by TCRdb to about 2020). Describing the broader study: A few men and two women, aged 18 to 49 years, made up the cohort. Libraries were prepared and TCR repertoires were sequenced by different laboratories using diverse techniques, in order to increase sequencing depth and limit assay-specific biases. Between about 0.9 and 10 billion PBMCs per donor were obtained by leukapheresis. To estimate repertoire size and how much clonotypes are shared between individuals, the study performed deep sequencing of blood TCR repertoires from a handful of healthy adults.

The study at large found these results: Only blood was sampled, and tissue TCR repertoires likely differ from those in blood. The small number of donors limited the genetic and exposure-history diversity represented. Pairwise subsampling indicated that sequencing depth was expected to affect the degree of clonotype sharing among donors.

This clone was observed at least ten times. It lacks a known antigen. No much larger clone exists at a distance of one base, and base qualities are not known. The donors were healthy, HIV-negative adults who had no recently reported acute infections or vaccinations. Every donor was a Caucasian adult living in Nashville, Tennessee, USA. In the unsorted samples, 90 million to 100 million PBMCs were counted, and genomic DNA was extracted using the QIAamp DNA Blood Mini kit. After blood collection by leukapheresis, PBMCs were isolated using Ficoll-Histopaque density gradient centrifugation and then cryopreserved in the vapor phase of liquid nitrogen. TCR CDR3 regions were amplified from genomic DNA by multiplex PCR using the deep immunoSEQ assay. Genomic DNA extracted from each cell subset was distributed evenly over all wells of several immunoSEQ 96-well plates, and each plate served as one replicate. For unsorted PBMC, each replicate PCR was loaded with roughly 0.3 ug genomic DNA, equivalent to tens of thousands of T cell genomes. Unsorted PBMC genomic DNA was sequenced across ten immunoSEQ deep assay plates. Purified libraries were measured with a Qubit 3.0 fluorometer, size-checked on a Bioanalyzer 2100, and measured again with the KAPA Library Quantification kit. A separate single-read 150-cycle Illumina NextSeq 550 flow cell was used to sequence each immunoSEQ 96-well plate. Per the authors' processing: Because the immunoSEQ output held only junctional sequences and lacked quality scores, the filtering could not match the filtering applied to full-length reads. To assign V/J genes and CDR3, sequences were annotated using PyIR, a Python wrapper for IgBLAST v1.9, with IMGT germline references. Reads were removed for weak V/J assignments (E-value above 1e-6), missing CDR3, stop codons, out-of-frame junctions, or ambiguous translated residues. V3J clonotypes were defined as sequences sharing the same inferred V gene, J gene, and CDR3 amino acid sequence. Percentage overlap between repertoires was computed as shared unique clonotypes divided by the size of the smaller repertoire. Three approaches were used to assess repertoire richness: RTK rarefaction, the Chao1 estimator, and Recon v2.1 estimates of unobserved clonotypes. TCRdb re-hosts the immuneACCESS table, in-frame sequences only. Its copies lack some clones; in the studies checked, an unresolved V gene accounts for under half of them, and the cause for the rest is not known. V, J and clone size are those of that table, while D and trimming were read from the DNA. The sample profile shows roughly 490,000 clones; around 80% of them were found once. Of the sample, roughly 12% falls within the top ten clones.

The CDR3 measures 16 amino acids from cysteine to phenylalanine. Of all the DNA, just the CDR3 is kept, 48 bases in frame from base 1. Source material: PBMCs. The chain is made from TRBV21-1 and TRBJ2-7; the D call in the table, TRBD2, was not verified against the DNA. TRBV21-1 is a pseudogene locus. This TCR was recovered from a woman aged 40 to 55 in good health. Some clones in this sample may be carry-over from other donors' samples. The DNA reads as follows: TGTGCCAGCAGCAAAGAGAGGACGGGCGGGGCCTACGAGCAGTACTTC. It specifies CASSKERTGGAYEQYF.